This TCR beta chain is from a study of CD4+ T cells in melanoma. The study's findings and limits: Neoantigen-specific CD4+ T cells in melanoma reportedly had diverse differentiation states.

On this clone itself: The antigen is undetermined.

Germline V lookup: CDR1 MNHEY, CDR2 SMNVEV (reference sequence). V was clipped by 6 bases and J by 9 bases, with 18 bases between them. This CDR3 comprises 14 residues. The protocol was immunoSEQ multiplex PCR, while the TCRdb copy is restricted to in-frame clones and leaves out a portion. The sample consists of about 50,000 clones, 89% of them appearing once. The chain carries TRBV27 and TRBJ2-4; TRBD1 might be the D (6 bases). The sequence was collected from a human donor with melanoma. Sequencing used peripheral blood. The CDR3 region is CASRITGSNGIQYF. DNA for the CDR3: TGTGCCAGCAGAATAACAGGGTCCAATGGCATTCAGTACTTC.